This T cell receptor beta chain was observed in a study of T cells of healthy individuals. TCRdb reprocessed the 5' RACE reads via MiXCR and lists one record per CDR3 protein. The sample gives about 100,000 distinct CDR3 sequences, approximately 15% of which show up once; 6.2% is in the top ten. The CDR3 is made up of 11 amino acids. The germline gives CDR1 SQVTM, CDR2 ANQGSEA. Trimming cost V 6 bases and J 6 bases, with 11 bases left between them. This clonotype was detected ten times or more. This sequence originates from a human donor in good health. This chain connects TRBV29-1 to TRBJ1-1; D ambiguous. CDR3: CSVKEGAEAFF. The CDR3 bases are TGCAGCGTCAAGGAGGGCGCTGAAGCTTTCTTT.